Below are 26 T cell receptor beta chains sequenced from a single sample in a study of cytomegalovirus exposure and HLA in healthy donors. The PCR contained 60 Vbeta and 13 Jbeta primers. Here immunoSEQ multiplex PCR was the method, and the copy in TCRdb shows in-frame clones only, minus some. The repertoire consists of some 120,000 clones, with 65% to 80% occurring once and the leading ten covering around 13%. Sequenced sample: PBMCs. The receptors here all came from a woman aged 40-49 years in good health and CMV-seropositive.

This chain connects TRBV7-3 to TRBJ2-2, with D perhaps matching TRBD2 (5 bases). V was shortened by 1 base and J by 0 bases, with 12 bases between the two germline ends. The germline CDR1 and CDR2 sequences are SGHTA and FQGTGA. The CDR3 is 17 residues long. The CDR3 DNA sequence: TGTGCCAGCAGCTTAATTCCGGGGTTGGCGAACACCGGGGAGCTGTTTTTT. Its protein product is CASSLIPGLANTGELFF.

CDR3 sequence (DNA): TGTGCCAGTAGTATTACGGGGAACGAGCAGTACTTC. As protein: CASSITGNEQYF. The V and J genes are TRBV19 and TRBJ2-7; tentatively, D is TRBD2 (5 bases). Trimming took off 3 bases at V and 5 bases at J, with 8 bases between the two ends. The CDR3 covers 12 residues. Germline values: CDR1 LNHDA, CDR2 SQIVND (reference sequence). The full variable domain, its missing parts supplied by reference TRBV19 and TRBJ2-7, is DGGITQSPKYLFRKEGQNVTLSCEQNLNHDAMYWYRQDPGQGLRLIYYSQIVNDFQKGDIAEGYSVSREKKESFPLTVTSAQKNPTAFYLCASSITGNEQYFGPGTRLTVT.

V gene TRBV5-1 combines with J gene TRBJ2-5; maybe TRBD1 (5 bases). The J call is in doubt because the DNA end fits TRBJ2-7 better. This CDR3 spans 14 amino acids. The V gene's germline CDR1 is SGHRS and CDR2 YFSETQ. The CDR3 protein is CASSLDTGANEQYF. CDR3 nucleotide sequence: TGCGCCAGCAGCTTGGATACAGGAGCTAACGAGCAGTACTTC.

Only one count was recorded for this clone. The V gene is TRBV6-6, the J gene TRBJ2-1; 8 nucleotides match TRBD1. CDR3 length: 14 residues. Germline V gives CDR1 MNHNY, CDR2 SVGAGI (reference sequence). V lost 4 bases and J lost 7; bases outside the gene matches: 6. CDR3 bases: TGTGCCAGCAGTTTAAGACAGGGGTGGAATGAGCAGTTCTTC. Translation: CASSLRQGWNEQFF.

The chain links TRBV28 to TRBJ2-1; 9 bases are a match to TRBD2. Per the germline V gene, CDR1 is MDHEN and CDR2 is SYDVKM. The J segment lost 0 bases and the V segment lost 6 bases, leaving 3 bases of the junction unmatched. The CDR3 runs to 15 residues. For the CDR3, the DNA is TGTGCCAGCAGAAGTAGCGGGAGCTCCTACAATGAGCAGTTCTTC. The encoded protein is CASRSSGSSYNEQFF.

The chain has TRBV5-1 and TRBJ2-5, with TRBD1 matching over 8 bases. This CDR3 region has 16 residues. Germline assignment: CDR1 SGHRS and CDR2 YFSETQ. V lost 0 bases to trimming and J lost 2 bases; unmatched junction nucleotides: 6. CDR3 sequence: CASSLGPDRVQETQYF. The CDR3 DNA follows: TGCGCCAGCAGCTTGGGGCCGGACAGGGTACAAGAGACCCAGTACTTC.

This clone was detected once. V and J are TRBV15 and TRBJ2-7; 8 bases align to TRBD2. J lost 0 bases, V lost 0 bases, and 10 bases had no gene match. Germline V gene sequence: CDR1 LNHNV, CDR2 YYDKDF (reference sequence). This CDR3 spans 18 amino acids. In DNA form, the CDR3 reads TGTGCCACCAGCAGAGATAAGCCCGGACTAGCAGTCTCCTACGAGCAGTACTTC. Amino acid sequence: CATSRDKPGLAVSYEQYF. The variable domain in full, completed from reference TRBV15 and TRBJ2-7, reads DAMVIQNPRYQVTQFGKPVTLSCSQTLNHNVMYWYQQKSSQAPKLLFHYYDKDFNNEADTPDNFQSRRPNTSFCFLDIRSPGLGDTAMYLCATSRDKPGLAVSYEQYFGPGTRLTVT.

This clone was detected once. The rearrangement joins TRBV28 to TRBJ1-1; TRBD1 aligns across 7 bases. Germline loops: CDR1 MDHEN, CDR2 SYDVKM. With V trimmed by 7 bases and J by 10 bases, 15 bases remained unmatched. The length of the CDR3 is 14 residues. DNA for the CDR3: TGTGCCAGCACCAACCCAGGGGGACTGAAAGGAGCTTTCTTT. Encoded protein: CASTNPGGLKGAFF.

This chain connects TRBV6-6 to TRBJ1-2; no clear D gene. Trimming shortened V by 6 bases and J by 0 bases, and 5 bases separated the two germline ends. This CDR3 region has 12 residues. Germline V gene lookup returns CDR1 MNHNY and CDR2 SVGAGI (reference sequence). The CDR3 here is CASRTTNYGYTF. DNA for the CDR3: TGTGCCAGCAGAACAACTAACTATGGCTACACCTTC.

DNA of the CDR3: TGTGCCAGTAGTGTGGACAGGGAAAGGGAAGCTTTCTTT. Encoded protein: CASSVDREREAFF. The J gene is TRBJ1-1, the V gene TRBV19, with 8 positions matching TRBD1. J lost 8 bases, V lost 5 bases, and 7 bases had no gene match. The CDR3 runs 13 residues. From germline, CDR1 is LNHDA and CDR2 SQIVND (reference sequence). The full variable domain, in which reference TRBV19 and TRBJ1-1 provide the parts outside the CDR3, is DGGITQSPKYLFRKEGQNVTLSCEQNLNHDAMYWYRQDPGQGLRLIYYSQIVNDFQKGDIAEGYSVSREKKESFPLTVTSAQKNPTAFYLCASSVDREREAFFGQGTRLTVV.

The chain uses TRBV19 and TRBJ1-2; 7 bases map to TRBD1. The J segment lost 2 bases and the V segment lost 3 bases, leaving 6 bases of the junction unmatched. The germline gives CDR1 LNHDA, CDR2 SQIVND (reference sequence). CDR3 length equals 15 residues. The DNA for the CDR3 is TGTGCCAGTAGTATGGTAGGGGGCGAGAACTATGGCTACACCTTC. The encoded protein is CASSMVGGENYGYTF. The full variable domain, its missing parts supplied by reference TRBV19 and TRBJ1-2, is DGGITQSPKYLFRKEGQNVTLSCEQNLNHDAMYWYRQDPGQGLRLIYYSQIVNDFQKGDIAEGYSVSREKKESFPLTVTSAQKNPTAFYLCASSMVGGENYGYTFGSGTRLTVV.

This sequence joins TRBV7-6 and TRBJ2-3, with 8 positions matching TRBD2. The CDR3 consists of 15 residues. The V gene's germline CDR1 is SGHVS and CDR2 FNYEAQ. Unmatched junction bases numbered 6, after V lost 6 bases and J lost 1 base. CDR3 sequence reads: CASRYGLAGTDTQYF. In nucleotides, the CDR3 is TGTGCCAGCAGATATGGACTAGCTGGCACAGATACGCAGTATTTT.

The chain is built from TRBV5-1 and TRBJ2-3; TRBD1 agrees at 8 bases. CDR1 is SGHRS and CDR2 is YFSETQ in the germline V gene. V lost 0 bases to trimming and J lost 0 bases; unmatched junction nucleotides: 3. The length of the CDR3 is 16 residues. The CDR3 loop is CASSLGAGGSTDTQYF. The CDR3 nucleotides read TGCGCCAGCAGCTTGGGCGCAGGGGGCAGCACAGATACGCAGTATTTT.

The chain employs TRBV10-3 and TRBJ2-2; TRBD1 matches at 10 bases. The CDR3 totals 13 residues. CDR1 is ENHRY, CDR2 SYGVKD, per germline. Trimming took 6 bases from V and 6 from J; bases not matched to a gene: 1. CDR3 in DNA: TGTGCCATCAGGGACAGGGGGGCCGGGGAGCTGTTTTTT. It yields the protein CAIRDRGAGELFF.

This chain joins TRBV23-1 and TRBJ1-2, with 7 bases matching TRBD1. TRBV23-1 is an ORF, with its function uncertain. The length of the CDR3 is 13 residues. V gave up 8 bases and J gave up 2 bases; unmatched junction bases: 5. The CDR3 region has the DNA TGCGCCAGCCCTCCGGACAGGAACTATGGCTACACCTTC. It encodes CASPPDRNYGYTF.

This clone was observed a few times. V and J are TRBV6-1 and TRBJ1-5; perhaps TRBD1 as D (5 bases). The germline V gene encodes CDR1 MNHNS and CDR2 SASEGT. The CDR3 is made up of 13 amino acids. V lost 8 bases, J lost 6 bases, and 14 bases lay in between. Here the CDR3 reads CASAGGAGQPQHF. The CDR3 coding sequence is TGTGCCAGCGCGGGGGGAGCAGGTCAGCCCCAGCATTTT.

This sequence joins TRBV4-1 and TRBJ2-5; 15 bases match TRBD2. Germline V gene data show CDR1 as MGHRA and CDR2 as YSYEKL. This CDR3 is built from 17 residues. The V and J ends lost 1 base and 3 bases, in that order; junction bases with no gene match: 3. The CDR3 here is CASSQVGLAGGKETQYF. As DNA, the CDR3 is TGCGCCAGCAGCCAAGTTGGACTAGCGGGAGGGAAAGAGACCCAGTACTTC.

This clone was recorded once. V is TRBV6-4 and J is TRBJ2-1, with no clear D. V gave up 4 bases and J gave up 9 bases, with 13 bases separating them. CDR3 length equals 13 residues. Germline values: CDR1 MRHNA, CDR2 SNTAGT. DNA for the CDR3: TGTGCCAGCAGTGTATTAGCATCCGCTGAGCAGTTCTTC. It specifies CASSVLASAEQFF.

The genes are TRBV7-8 and TRBJ1-5, with D possibly being TRBD1 (5 bases). V was clipped by 5 bases and J by 2 bases, with 13 bases between them. Germline lookup yields CDR1 SGHVS and CDR2 FQNEAQ. CDR3 length: 15 amino acids. CDR3: CASSTQGDGNQPQHF. CDR3 coding DNA: TGTGCCAGCAGCACCCAGGGTGACGGCAATCAGCCCCAGCATTTT. Complete variable domain (other parts from reference TRBV7-8 and TRBJ1-5): GAGVSQSPRYKVAKRGQDVALRCDPISGHVSLFWYQQALGQGPEFLTYFQNEAQLDKSGLPSDRFFAERPEGSVSTLKIQRTQQEDSAVYLCASSTQGDGNQPQHFGDGTRLSIL.

This clone has only one observation. The chain carries TRBV6-5 and TRBJ2-2; possibly TRBD1 for D (5 bases). The V gene's germline CDR1 is MNHEY and CDR2 SVGAGI. This CDR3 region has 15 residues. The V end was cut by 0 bases, the J end by 3 bases, with 8 bases between. The CDR3 loop is CASSYSRTHTGELFF. The CDR3 nucleotides read TGTGCCAGCAGTTACTCGAGGACACACACCGGGGAGCTGTTTTTT.

The chain recombines TRBV11-2 with TRBJ1-1, with a possible D match to TRBD1 (6 bases). Germline V gives CDR1 SGHAT, CDR2 FQNNGV. The germline V and J ends were trimmed by 5 bases and 5 bases, with 15 bases remaining between them. The CDR3 runs to 14 residues. The DNA of the CDR3 is TGTGCCAGCAGCCTACAGGGTTTTGGTACTGAAGCTTTCTTT. Translation gives CASSLQGFGTEAFF.

The chain links TRBV6-5 to TRBJ2-7; the match to TRBD2 covers 13 bases. This CDR3 region has 14 residues. Trimming cost V 7 bases and J 4 bases; bases outside gene matches: 4. Per germline, CDR1 MNHEY and CDR2 SVGAGI. The CDR3 sequence is CASTQTSGRYEQYF. The DNA of the CDR3 is TGTGCCAGCACACAGACTAGCGGGAGGTACGAGCAGTACTTC.

V gene TRBV5-1 combines with J gene TRBJ2-1; D possibly corresponds to TRBD1 (6 bases). Germline-derived CDR1 and CDR2 are SGHRS and YFSETQ. The CDR3 loop spans 17 amino acids. With 3 bases removed from V and 0 bases from J, the gap between germline ends came to 16 bases. The CDR3 is CASSWGTRGISYNEQFF. Here the CDR3 DNA reads TGCGCCAGCAGCTGGGGTACTAGGGGGATCTCCTACAATGAGCAGTTCTTC.

The sample holds one count of this clone. J is TRBJ1-1 and V is TRBV5-6, with TRBD1 as a possible D gene (5 bases). V lost 3 bases and J 3 bases, leaving 21 bases between the germline ends. The CDR3 has 17 amino acids. Germline-derived CDR1 and CDR2 are SGHDT and YYEEEE. CDR3 amino acids: CASSSLIPRDYDTEAFF. In DNA form, the CDR3 reads TGTGCCAGCAGCTCCCTGATACCGCGGGACTATGACACTGAAGCTTTCTTT.

The chain is built from TRBV5-4 and TRBJ2-5; 8 bases are a match to TRBD2. The CDR3 loop spans 14 amino acids. Trimming removed 4 bases from V and 5 bases from J; junction bases left unmatched: 7. Germline CDR1 is SGHNT and CDR2 is YYREEE (reference sequence). CDR3 protein: CASSLGLVGETQYF. CDR3 sequence (DNA): TGTGCCAGCAGCCTGGGACTAGTAGGGGAGACCCAGTACTTC.

The chain joins TRBV2 to TRBJ2-1; D might be TRBD2 (5 bases). The CDR3 consists of 14 residues. The V end lost 7 bases, the J end lost 0 bases, and 10 bases lay between the germline ends. Germline V gene data show CDR1 as SNHLY and CDR2 as FYNNEI. The CDR3 bases are TGTGCCAGCACGGACTGGAGCTCCTACAATGAGCAGTTCTTC. Its protein is CASTDWSSYNEQFF.